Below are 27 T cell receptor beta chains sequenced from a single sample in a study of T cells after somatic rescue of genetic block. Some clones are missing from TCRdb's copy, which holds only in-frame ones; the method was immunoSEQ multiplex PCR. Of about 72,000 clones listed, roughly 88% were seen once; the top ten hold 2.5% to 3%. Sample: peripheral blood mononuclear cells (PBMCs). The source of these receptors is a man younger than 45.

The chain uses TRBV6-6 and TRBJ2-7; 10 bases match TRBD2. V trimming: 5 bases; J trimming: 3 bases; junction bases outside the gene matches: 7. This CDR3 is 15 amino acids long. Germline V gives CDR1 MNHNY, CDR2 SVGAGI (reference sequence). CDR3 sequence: CASSTGTSDFYEQYF. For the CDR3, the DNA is TGTGCCAGCAGTACCGGGACTAGCGACTTCTACGAGCAGTACTTC.

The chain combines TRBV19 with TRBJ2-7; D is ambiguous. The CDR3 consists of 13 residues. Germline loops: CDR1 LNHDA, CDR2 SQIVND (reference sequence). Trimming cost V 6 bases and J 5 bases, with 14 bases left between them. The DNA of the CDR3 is TGTGCCAGTAGCCCTGGATCTGGAGACGAGCAGTACTTC. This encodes CASSPGSGDEQYF.

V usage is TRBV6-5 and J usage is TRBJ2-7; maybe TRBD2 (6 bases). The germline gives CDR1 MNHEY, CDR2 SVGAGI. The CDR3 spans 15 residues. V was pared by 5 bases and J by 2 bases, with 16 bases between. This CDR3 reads CASSTRLGGAYEQYF. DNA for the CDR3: TGTGCCAGCAGTACCCGACTAGGAGGGGCCTACGAGCAGTACTTC.

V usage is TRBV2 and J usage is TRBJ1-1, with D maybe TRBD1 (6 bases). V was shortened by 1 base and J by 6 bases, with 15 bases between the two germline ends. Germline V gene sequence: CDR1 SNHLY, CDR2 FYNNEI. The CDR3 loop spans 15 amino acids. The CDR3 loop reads CASSEVRGGRSEAFF. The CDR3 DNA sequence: TGTGCCAGCAGTGAAGTGAGGGGGGGGAGGTCTGAAGCTTTCTTT.

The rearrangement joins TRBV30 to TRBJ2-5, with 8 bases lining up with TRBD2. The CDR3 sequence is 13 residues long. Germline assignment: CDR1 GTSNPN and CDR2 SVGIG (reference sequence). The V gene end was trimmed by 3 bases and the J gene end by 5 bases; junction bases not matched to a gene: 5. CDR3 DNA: TGTGCCTGGAGGGCATCGGGGGGGGAGACCCAGTACTTC. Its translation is CAWRASGGETQYF.

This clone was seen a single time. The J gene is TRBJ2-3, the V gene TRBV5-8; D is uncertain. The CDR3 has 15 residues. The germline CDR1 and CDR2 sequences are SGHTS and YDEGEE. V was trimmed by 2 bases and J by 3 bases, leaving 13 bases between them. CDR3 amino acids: CASSFLLGGTDTQYF. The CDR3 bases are TGTGCCAGCAGCTTCTTGCTTGGTGGAACAGATACGCAGTATTTT.

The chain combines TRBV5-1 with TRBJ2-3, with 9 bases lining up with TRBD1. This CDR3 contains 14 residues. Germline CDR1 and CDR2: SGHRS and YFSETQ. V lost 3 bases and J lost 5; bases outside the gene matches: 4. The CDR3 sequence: CASSSGQGIDTQYF. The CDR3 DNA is TGCGCCAGCAGCTCGGGACAGGGAATAGATACGCAGTATTTT.

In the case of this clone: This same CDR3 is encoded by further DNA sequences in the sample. CDR3 DNA sequence: TGCAGCGTACGAGAGGGGGGCTCCTACAATGAGCAGTTCTTC. Encoded protein: CSVREGGSYNEQFF. The rearrangement joins TRBV29-1 to TRBJ2-1; D is perhaps TRBD1 or TRBD2 (6 bases each). The V end was cut by 6 bases, the J end by 0 bases, with 12 bases between. This CDR3 has 14 amino acids. Germline V gene data show CDR1 as SQVTM and CDR2 as ANQGSEA.

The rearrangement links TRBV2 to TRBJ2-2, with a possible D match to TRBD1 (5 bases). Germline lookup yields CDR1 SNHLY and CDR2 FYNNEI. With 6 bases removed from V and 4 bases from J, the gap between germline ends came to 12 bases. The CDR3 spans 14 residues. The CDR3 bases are TGTGCCAGCAGCGAGTGGCAGGGCACCGGGGAGCTGTTTTTT. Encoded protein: CASSEWQGTGELFF.

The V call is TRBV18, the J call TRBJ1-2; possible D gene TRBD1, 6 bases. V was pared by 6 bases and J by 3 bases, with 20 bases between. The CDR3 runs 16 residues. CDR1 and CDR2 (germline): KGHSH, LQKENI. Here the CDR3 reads CASSPPGAGVDYGYTF. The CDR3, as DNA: TGTGCCAGCTCCCCGCCCGGGGCAGGGGTCGACTATGGCTACACCTTC.

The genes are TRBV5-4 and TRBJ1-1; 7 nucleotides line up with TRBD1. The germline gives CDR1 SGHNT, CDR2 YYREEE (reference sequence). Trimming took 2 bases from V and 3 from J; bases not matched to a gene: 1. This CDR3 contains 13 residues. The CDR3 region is CASSFDRDTEAFF. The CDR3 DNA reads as TGTGCCAGCAGCTTCGACAGGGACACTGAAGCTTTCTTT.

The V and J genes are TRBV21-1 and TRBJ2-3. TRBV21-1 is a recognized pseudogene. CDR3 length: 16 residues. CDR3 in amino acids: CASSKGRGVSTDTQYF. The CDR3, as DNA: TGTGCCAGCAGCAAAGGTAGGGGAGTAAGCACAGATACGCAGTATTTT.

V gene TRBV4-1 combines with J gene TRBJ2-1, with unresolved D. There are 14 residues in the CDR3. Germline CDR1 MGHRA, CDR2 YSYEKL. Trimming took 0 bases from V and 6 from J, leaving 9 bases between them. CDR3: CASSQDRFLNEQFF. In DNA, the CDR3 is TGCGCCAGCAGCCAAGACAGGTTTCTCAATGAGCAGTTCTTC.

CDR3 DNA sequence: TGTGCCAGCAGTCCCTGGGGCGCCTACAATGAGCAGTTCTTC. Translation gives CASSPWGAYNEQFF. The rearrangement uses TRBV27 and TRBJ2-1, with D possibly being TRBD1 (5 bases). There are 14 residues in the CDR3. The germline V gene has CDR1 MNHEY and CDR2 SMNVEV (reference sequence). V lost 5 bases to trimming and J lost 2 bases, with 10 bases between them.

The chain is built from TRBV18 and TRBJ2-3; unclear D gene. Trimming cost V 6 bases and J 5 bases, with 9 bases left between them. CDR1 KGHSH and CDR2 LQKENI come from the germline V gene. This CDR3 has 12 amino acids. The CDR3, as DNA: TGTGCCAGCTCTTTGCAGAAAGATACGCAGTATTTT. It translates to CASSLQKDTQYF.

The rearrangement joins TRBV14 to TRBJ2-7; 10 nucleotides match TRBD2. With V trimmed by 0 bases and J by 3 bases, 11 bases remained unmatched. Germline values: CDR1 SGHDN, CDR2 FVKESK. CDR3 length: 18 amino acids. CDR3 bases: TGTGCCAGCAGCCAAGATTACAGCGGGAGGGCCGCGGGCTACGAGCAGTACTTC. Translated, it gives CASSQDYSGRAAGYEQYF.

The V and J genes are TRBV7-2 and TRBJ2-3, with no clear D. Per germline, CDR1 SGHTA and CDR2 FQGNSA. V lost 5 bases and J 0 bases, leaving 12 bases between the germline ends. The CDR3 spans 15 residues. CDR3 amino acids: CASSRVTTSTDTQYF. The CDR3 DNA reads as TGTGCCAGCAGCCGGGTAACTACTAGCACAGATACGCAGTATTTT.

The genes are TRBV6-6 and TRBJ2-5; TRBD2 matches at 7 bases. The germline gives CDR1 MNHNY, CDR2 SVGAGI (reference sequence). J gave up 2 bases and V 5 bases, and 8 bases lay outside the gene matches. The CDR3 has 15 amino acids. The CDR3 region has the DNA TGTGCCAGCAGTGCACCTGGCGGGGGACAAGAGACCCAGTACTTC. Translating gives CASSAPGGGQETQYF.

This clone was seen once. The CDR3: CASSSRGPLRYEQYF. For the CDR3, the DNA is TGTGCCAGCAGCTCCAGGGGGCCCCTCAGGTACGAGCAGTACTTC. The J gene is TRBJ2-7, the V gene TRBV11-3, with 8 bases matching TRBD1. CDR1 and CDR2 (germline): SGHNT, YENEEA. The CDR3 is made up of 15 amino acids. J was trimmed by 4 bases and V by 4 bases; bases with no gene match: 9.

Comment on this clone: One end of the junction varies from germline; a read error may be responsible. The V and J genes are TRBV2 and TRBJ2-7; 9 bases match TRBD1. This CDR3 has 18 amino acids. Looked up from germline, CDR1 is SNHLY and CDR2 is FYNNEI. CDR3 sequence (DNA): TGTGCCAGCAGCGCGGGACAGGGAGTTCTCACCTCCTCCCACGAGCAGTACTTC. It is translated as CASSAGQGVLTSSHEQYF.

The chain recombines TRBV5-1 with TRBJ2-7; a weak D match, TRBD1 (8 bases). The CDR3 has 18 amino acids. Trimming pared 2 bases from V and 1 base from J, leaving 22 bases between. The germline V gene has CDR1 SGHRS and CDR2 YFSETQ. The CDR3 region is CASSFPGGGQASSYEQYF. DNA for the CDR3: TGCGCCAGCAGCTTCCCTGGGGGGGGACAGGCAAGTTCCTACGAGCAGTACTTC.

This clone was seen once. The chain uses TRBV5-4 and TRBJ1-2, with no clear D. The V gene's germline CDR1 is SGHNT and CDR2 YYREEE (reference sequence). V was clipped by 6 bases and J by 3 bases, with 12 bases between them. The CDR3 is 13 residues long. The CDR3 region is CASTNGADYGYTF. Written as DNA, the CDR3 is TGTGCCAGCACCAACGGAGCGGACTATGGCTACACCTTC.

DNA of the CDR3: TGTGCCAGCAGTTACTCGATCGGACAGGGGACCTACGAGCAGTACTTC. Translating gives CASSYSIGQGTYEQYF. The chain links TRBV6-5 to TRBJ2-5; 9 bases line up with TRBD1. The tail of the sequence fits TRBJ2-7 better, so the J call may be wrong. Germline V gene data show CDR1 as MNHEY and CDR2 as SVGAGI. The CDR3 loop spans 16 amino acids.

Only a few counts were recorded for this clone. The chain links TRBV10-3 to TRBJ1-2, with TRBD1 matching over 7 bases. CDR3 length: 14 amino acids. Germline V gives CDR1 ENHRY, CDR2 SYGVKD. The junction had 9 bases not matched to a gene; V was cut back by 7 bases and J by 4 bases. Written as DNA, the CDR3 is TGTGCCATCATGGGGGACAGCAAACGCTATGGCTACACCTTC. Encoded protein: CAIMGDSKRYGYTF.

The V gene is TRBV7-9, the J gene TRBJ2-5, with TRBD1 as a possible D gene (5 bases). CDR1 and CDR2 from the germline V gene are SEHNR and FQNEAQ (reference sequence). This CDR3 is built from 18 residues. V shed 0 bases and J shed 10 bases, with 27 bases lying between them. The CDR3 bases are TGTGCCAGCAGCTTAGCGTTTCAGGGAAAGGGCCCATCAATCGGCCAGTACTTC. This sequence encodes CASSLAFQGKGPSIGQYF.

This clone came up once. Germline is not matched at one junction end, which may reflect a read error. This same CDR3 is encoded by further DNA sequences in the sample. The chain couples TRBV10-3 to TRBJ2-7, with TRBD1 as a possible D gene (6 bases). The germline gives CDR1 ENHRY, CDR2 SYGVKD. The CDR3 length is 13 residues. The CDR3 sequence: CAISEVDSYEQYF. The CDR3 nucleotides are TGTGCCATCAGTGAGGTGGACAGCTACGAACAGTACTTC.

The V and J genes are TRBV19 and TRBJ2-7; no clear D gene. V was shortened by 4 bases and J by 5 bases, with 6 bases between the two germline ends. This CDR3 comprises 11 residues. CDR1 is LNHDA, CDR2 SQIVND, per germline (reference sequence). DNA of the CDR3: TGTGCCAGTAGTAATATGGACGAGCAGTACTTC. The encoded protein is CASSNMDEQYF.